This TCR beta chain was captured by sequencing in a study of blood T cell repertoires in COVID-19. In assigning cohorts, the study relied on participant-reported clinical history. Symptom resolution, clearance, or two negative PCRs marked donors in Cohort 3 as recovered. V was cut by 5 bases and J by 1 base, with 11 bases left in between. The V gene's germline CDR1 is KGHSY and CDR2 FQNENV. The CDR3 covers 14 residues. Clones were sequenced by immunoSEQ multiplex PCR, and TCRdb holds only the in-frame ones, with some missing. The sample has 300,000 to 350,000 clones, approximately 89% seen once. The receptor comes from a man aged 30 to 45 who had recovered from COVID-19. Sequenced material: PBMCs or T cells enriched from blood (not recorded which). The V call is TRBV16, the J call TRBJ1-1; perhaps TRBD1 as D (6 bases). For the CDR3, the DNA is TGTGCCAGCAGCTCGGACAGCTCGAACACTGAAGCTTTCTTT. Translated, it gives CASSSDSSNTEAFF.